The clone carrying this TCR beta chain was observed a handful of times. Its antigen is currently unknown. Clones were sequenced by immunoSEQ multiplex PCR, and TCRdb holds only the in-frame ones, with some missing. The sample lists approximately 420,000 clones; 70% to 90% were seen once. The data belong to a study of Ad26.COV2.S vaccination and SARS-CoV-2 variants. Study background: Donor allocation was to the COV1001 Ad26.COV2.S trial arm. Ad26.COV2.S shots went into the muscle once or twice, 56 days apart. Study-wide results and limits: Spike-specific TCR breadth in vaccine recipients exceeded that seen in placebo recipients.

Treatment defined: approximately 18 received Ad26.COV2.S at low or high dose, single or two shots; a few received placebo; per-sample allocation not given. Samples analyzed were those drawn on day 63 after the first vaccine or placebo injection. Boston supplied an adult donor aged 18-55 years. Trimming cost V 2 bases and J 3 bases; bases outside gene matches: 3. The CDR3 has 15 residues. CDR1 and CDR2 (germline): MGHRA, YSYEKL. This receptor was obtained from a person between 18 and 65 years old who received the Ad26.COV2.S COVID-19 vaccine or a placebo. The rearrangement joins TRBV4-1 to TRBJ2-7, with 11 bases fitting TRBD1. Source: peripheral blood, taken in a trial of Ad26.COV2.S vaccine versus placebo. CDR3 protein: CASSQWTGGFYEQYF. The CDR3 nucleotides are TGCGCCAGCAGCCAATGGACAGGGGGCTTCTACGAGCAGTACTTC.